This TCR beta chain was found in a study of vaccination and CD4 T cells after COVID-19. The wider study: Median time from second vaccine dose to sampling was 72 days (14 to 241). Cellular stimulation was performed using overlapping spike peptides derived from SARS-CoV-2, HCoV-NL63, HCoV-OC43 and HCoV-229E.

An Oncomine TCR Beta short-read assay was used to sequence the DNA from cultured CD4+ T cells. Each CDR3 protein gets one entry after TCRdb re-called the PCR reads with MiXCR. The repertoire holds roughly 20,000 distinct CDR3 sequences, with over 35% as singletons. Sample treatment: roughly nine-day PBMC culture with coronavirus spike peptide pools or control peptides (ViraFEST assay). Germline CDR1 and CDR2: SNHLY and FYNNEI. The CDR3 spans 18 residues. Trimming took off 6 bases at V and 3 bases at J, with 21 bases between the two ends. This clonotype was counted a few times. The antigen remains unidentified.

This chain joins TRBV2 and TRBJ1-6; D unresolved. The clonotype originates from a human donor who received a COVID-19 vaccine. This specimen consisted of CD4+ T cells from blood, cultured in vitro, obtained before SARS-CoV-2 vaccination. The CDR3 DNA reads TGTGCCAGCAGGGACGCGATTCCGGGCCGAGACTATAATTCACCCCTCCACTTT. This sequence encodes CASRDAIPGRDYNSPLHF.